This section outlines one T cell receptor beta chain sequence together with its context. Produced via immunoSEQ multiplex PCR; TCRdb's table is partial and in-frame only. This table has some 280,000 clones, about nine tenths appearing once. The data belong to a study of blood T cell repertoires in COVID-19. The CDR3 consists of 14 residues. V was pared by 1 base and J by 1 base, with 6 bases between. The germline V gene has CDR1 SEHNR and CDR2 FQNEAQ (reference sequence). Sequencing used peripheral blood. V and J are TRBV7-9 and TRBJ2-3; D not certain. This clonotype was obtained from a woman between 40 and 55 years old who had recovered from COVID-19. The CDR3 is CASSLVEGTDTQYF. The CDR3 bases are TGTGCCAGCAGCTTAGTAGAAGGCACAGATACGCAGTATTTT.